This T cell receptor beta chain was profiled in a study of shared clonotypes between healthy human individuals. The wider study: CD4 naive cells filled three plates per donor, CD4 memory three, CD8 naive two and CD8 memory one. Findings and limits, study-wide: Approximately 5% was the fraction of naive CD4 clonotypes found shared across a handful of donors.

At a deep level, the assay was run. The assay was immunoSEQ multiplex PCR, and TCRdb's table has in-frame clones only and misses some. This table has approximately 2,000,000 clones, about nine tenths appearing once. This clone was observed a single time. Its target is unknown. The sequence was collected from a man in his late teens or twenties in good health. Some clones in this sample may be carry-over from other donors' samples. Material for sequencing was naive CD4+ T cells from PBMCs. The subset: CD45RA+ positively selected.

DNA for the CDR3: TGTGCCAGCAGCGGCCGGGACAGGGGCGAGGACGGCTACACCTTC. Translating gives CASSGRDRGEDGYTF. This chain connects TRBV5-4 to TRBJ1-2, with 10 nucleotides matching TRBD1. The CDR3 is 15 amino acids. The trim removed 4 bases at V and 8 bases at J, leaving 11 bases unmatched. CDR1 and CDR2 from the germline V gene are SGHNT and YYREEE (reference sequence).